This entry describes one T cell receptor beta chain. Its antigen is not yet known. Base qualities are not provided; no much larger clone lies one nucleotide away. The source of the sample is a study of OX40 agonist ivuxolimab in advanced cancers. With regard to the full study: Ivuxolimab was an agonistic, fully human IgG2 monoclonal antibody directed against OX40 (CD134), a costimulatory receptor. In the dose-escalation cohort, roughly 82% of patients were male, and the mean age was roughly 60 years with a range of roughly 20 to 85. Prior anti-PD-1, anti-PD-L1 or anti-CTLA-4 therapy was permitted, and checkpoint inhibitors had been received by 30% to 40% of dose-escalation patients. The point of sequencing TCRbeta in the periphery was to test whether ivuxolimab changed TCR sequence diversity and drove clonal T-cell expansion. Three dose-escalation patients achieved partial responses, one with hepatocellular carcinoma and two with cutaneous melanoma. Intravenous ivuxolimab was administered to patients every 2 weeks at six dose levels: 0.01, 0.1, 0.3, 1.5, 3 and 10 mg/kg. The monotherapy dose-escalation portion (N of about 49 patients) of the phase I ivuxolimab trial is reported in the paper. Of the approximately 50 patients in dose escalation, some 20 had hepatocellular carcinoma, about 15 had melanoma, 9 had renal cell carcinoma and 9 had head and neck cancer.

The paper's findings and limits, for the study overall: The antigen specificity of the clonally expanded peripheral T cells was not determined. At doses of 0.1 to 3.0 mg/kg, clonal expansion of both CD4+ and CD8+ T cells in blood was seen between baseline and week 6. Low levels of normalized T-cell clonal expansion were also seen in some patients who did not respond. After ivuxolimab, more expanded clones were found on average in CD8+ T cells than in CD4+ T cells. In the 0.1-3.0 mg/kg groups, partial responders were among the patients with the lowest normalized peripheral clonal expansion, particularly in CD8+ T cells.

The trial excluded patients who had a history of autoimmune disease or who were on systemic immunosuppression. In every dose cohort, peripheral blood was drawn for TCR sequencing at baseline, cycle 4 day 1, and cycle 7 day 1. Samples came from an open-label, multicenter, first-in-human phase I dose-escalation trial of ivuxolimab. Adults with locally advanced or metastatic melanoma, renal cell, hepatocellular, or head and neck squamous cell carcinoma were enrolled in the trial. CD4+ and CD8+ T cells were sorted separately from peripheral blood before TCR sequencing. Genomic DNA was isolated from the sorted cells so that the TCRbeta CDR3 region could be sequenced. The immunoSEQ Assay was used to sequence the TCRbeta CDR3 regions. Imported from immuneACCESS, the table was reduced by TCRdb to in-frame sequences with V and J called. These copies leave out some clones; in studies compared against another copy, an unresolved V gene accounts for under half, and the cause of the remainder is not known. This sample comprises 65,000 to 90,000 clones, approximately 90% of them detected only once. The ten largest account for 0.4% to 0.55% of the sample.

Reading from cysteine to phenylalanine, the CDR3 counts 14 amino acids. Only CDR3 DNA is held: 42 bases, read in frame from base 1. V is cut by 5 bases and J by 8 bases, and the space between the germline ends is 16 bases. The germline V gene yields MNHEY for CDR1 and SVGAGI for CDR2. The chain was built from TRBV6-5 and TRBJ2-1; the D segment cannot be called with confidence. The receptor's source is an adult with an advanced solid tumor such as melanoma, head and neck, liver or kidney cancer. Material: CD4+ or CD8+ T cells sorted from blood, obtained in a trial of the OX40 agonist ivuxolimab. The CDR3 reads CASSKHVKGHEQFF. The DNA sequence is TGTGCCAGCAGTAAACACGTGAAGGGCCATGAGCAGTTCTTC.